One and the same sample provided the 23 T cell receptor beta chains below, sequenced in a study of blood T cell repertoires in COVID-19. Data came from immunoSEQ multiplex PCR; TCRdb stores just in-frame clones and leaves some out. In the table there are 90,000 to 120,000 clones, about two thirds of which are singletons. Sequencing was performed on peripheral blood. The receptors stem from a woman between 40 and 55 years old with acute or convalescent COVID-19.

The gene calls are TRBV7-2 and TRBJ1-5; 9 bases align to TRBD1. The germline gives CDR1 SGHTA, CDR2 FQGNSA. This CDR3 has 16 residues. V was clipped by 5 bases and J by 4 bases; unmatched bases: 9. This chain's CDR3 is CASSPFTGQGNQPQHF. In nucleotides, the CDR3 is TGTGCCAGCAGCCCATTCACAGGACAGGGGAATCAGCCCCAGCATTTT.

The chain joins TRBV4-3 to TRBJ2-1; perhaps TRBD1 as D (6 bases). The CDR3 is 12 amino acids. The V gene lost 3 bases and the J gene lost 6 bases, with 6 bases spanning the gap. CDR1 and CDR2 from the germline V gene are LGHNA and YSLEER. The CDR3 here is CASSQTGNEQFF. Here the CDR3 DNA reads TGCGCCAGCAGCCAGACAGGCAATGAGCAGTTCTTC.

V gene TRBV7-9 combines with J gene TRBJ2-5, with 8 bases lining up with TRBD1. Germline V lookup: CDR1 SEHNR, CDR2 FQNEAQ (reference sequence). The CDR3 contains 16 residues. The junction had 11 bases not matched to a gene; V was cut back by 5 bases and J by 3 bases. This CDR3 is CASSPQGDNTKETQYF. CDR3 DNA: TGTGCCAGCAGCCCACAGGGGGACAATACCAAAGAGACCCAGTACTTC.

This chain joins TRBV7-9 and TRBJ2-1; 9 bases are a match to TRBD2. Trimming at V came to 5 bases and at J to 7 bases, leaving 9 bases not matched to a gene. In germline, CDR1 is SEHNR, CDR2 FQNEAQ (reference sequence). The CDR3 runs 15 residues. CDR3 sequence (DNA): TGTGCCAGCAGCCCTAGCGGGGCTGAAGGGAATGAGCAGTTCTTC. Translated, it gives CASSPSGAEGNEQFF.

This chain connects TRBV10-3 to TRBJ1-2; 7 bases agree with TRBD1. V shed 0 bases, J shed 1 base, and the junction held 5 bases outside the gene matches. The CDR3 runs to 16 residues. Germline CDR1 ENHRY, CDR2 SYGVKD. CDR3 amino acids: CAISESGGDFNYGYTF. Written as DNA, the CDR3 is TGTGCCATCAGTGAGTCAGGGGGCGATTTTAACTATGGCTACACCTTC.

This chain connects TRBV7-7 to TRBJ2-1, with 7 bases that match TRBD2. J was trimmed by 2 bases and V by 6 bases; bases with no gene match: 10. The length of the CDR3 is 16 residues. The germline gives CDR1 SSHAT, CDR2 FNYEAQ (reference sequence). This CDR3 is CASSPSLADAYNEQFF. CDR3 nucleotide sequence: TGTGCCAGCAGTCCCTCGCTAGCGGACGCCTACAATGAGCAGTTCTTC.

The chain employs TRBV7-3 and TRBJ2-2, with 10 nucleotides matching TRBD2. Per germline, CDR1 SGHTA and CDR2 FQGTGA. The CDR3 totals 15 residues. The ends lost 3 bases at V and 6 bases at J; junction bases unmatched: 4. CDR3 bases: TGTGCCAGCAGCTTGGGACTAGCGACCTCCGGGGAGCTGTTTTTT. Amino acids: CASSLGLATSGELFF.

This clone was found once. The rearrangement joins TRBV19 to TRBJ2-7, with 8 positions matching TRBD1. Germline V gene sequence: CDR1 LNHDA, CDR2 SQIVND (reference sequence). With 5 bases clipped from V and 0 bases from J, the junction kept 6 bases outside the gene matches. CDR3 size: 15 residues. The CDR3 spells CASSPGTGYSYEQYF. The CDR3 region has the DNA TGTGCCAGTAGTCCAGGGACAGGCTACTCCTACGAGCAGTACTTC.

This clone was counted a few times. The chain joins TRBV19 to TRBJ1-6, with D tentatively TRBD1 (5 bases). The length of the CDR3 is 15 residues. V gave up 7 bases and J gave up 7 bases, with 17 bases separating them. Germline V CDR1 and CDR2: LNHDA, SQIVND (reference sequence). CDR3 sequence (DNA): TGTGCCAGTACGGGGCCGGGAGGAAGGAATTCACCCCTCCACTTT. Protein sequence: CASTGPGGRNSPLHF.

CDR3: CASSPSLGRNFYTEAFF. CDR3 nucleotide sequence: TGTGCCAGCAGTCCGTCTCTTGGCAGAAATTTTTACACTGAAGCTTTCTTT. The chain carries TRBV2 and TRBJ1-1; D unresolved. Trimming removed 5 bases from V and 3 bases from J, with 22 bases in between. Germline values: CDR1 SNHLY, CDR2 FYNNEI. The CDR3 is made up of 17 amino acids.

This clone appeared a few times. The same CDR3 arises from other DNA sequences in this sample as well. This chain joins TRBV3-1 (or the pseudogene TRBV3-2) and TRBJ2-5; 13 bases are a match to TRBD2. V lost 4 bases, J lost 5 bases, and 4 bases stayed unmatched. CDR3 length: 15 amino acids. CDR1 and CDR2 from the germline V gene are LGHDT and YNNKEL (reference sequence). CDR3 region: CASSPTSGGWETQYF. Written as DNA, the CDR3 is TGTGCCAGCAGCCCGACTAGCGGGGGGTGGGAGACCCAGTACTTC.

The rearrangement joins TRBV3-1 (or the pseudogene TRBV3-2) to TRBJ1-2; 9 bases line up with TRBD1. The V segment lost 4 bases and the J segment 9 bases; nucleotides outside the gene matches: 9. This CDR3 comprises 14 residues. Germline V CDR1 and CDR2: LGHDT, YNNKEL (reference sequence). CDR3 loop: CASSRGTGKRSYTF. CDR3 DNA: TGTGCCAGCAGCCGCGGGACAGGGAAGAGAAGCTACACCTTC.

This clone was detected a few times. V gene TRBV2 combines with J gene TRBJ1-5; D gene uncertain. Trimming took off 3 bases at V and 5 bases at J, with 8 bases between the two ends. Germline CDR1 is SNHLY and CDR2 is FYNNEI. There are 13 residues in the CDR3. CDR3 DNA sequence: TGTGCCAGCAGTGATATGAGGGATCAGCCCCAGCATTTT. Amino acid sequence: CASSDMRDQPQHF.

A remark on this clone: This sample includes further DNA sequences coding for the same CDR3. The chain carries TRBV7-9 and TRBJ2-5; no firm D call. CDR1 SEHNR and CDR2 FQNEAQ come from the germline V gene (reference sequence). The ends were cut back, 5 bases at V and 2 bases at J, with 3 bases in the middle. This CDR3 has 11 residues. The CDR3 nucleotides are TGTGCCAGCAGCCCTCAAGAGACCCAGTACTTC. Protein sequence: CASSPQETQYF. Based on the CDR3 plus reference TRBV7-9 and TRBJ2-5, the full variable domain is DTGVSQNPRHKITKRGQNVTFRCDPISEHNRLYWYRQTLGQGPEFLTYFQNEAQLEKSRLLSDRFSAERPKGSFSTLEIQRTEQGDSAMYLCASSPQETQYFGPGTRLLVL.

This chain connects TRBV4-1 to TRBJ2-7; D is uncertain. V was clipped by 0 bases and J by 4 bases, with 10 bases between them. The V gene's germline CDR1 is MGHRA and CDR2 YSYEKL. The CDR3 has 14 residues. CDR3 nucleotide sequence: TGCGCCAGCAGCCAAGAAGATCAGGAATACGAGCAGTACTTC. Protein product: CASSQEDQEYEQYF.

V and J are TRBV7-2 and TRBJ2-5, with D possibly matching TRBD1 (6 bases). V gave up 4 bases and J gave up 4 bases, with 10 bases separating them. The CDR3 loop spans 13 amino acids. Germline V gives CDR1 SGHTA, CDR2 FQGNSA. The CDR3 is CASSWGQRETQYF. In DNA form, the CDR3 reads TGTGCCAGCAGCTGGGGGCAGAGAGAGACCCAGTACTTC.

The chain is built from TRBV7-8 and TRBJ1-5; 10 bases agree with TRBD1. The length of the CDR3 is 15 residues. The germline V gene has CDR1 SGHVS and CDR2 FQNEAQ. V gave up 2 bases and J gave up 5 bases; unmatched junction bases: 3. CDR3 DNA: TGTGCCAGCAGCTTATATGGACAGGGGGATCAGCCCCAGCATTTT. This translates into CASSLYGQGDQPQHF. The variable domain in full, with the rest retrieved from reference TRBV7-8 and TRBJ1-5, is GAGVSQSPRYKVAKRGQDVALRCDPISGHVSLFWYQQALGQGPEFLTYFQNEAQLDKSGLPSDRFFAERPEGSVSTLKIQRTQQEDSAVYLCASSLYGQGDQPQHFGDGTRLSIL.

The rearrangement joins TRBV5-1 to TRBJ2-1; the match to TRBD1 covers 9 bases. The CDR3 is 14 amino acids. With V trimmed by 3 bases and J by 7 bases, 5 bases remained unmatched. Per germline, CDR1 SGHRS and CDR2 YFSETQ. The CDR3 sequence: CASSSLDRGNEQFF. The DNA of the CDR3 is TGCGCCAGCAGCTCCCTAGACAGGGGGAATGAGCAGTTCTTC.

CDR3 amino acids: CASSLDGGGAREQYF. The CDR3 DNA sequence: TGTGCCAGCAGCTTGGATGGCGGGGGGGCAAGGGAGCAGTACTTC. The chain employs TRBV5-4 and TRBJ2-7; 9 nucleotides match TRBD2. J was trimmed by 7 bases and V by 0 bases; bases with no gene match: 8. The CDR3 covers 15 residues. The germline CDR1 and CDR2 sequences are SGHNT and YYREEE (reference sequence).

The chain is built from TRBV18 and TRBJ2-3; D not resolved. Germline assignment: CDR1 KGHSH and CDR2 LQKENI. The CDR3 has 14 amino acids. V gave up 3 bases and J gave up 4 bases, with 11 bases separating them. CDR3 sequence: CASSPAVAADTQYF. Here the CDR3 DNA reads TGTGCCAGCTCACCTGCTGTGGCGGCAGATACGCAGTATTTT.

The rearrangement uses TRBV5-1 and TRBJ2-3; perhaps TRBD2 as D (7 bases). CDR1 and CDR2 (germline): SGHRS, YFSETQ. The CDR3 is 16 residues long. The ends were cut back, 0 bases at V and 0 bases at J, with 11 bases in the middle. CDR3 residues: CASSLEGRGSTDTQYF. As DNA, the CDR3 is TGCGCCAGCAGCTTGGAAGGGAGGGGGAGCACAGATACGCAGTATTTT.

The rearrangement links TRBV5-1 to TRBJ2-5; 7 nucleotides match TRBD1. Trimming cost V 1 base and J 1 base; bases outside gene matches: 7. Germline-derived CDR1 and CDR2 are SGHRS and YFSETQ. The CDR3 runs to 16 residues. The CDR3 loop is CASSLPRGQLQETQYF. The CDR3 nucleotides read TGCGCCAGCAGCTTGCCACGGGGACAGCTCCAAGAGACCCAGTACTTC.

The DNA of the CDR3 is TGTGCCAGCAGCCAAGGTAGCGGGGGGGCTTATAAAGACGAGCAGTACTTC. Its translation: CASSQGSGGAYKDEQYF. The V and J genes are TRBV4-2 and TRBJ2-7; 11 bases agree with TRBD2. CDR3 length: 17 residues. CDR1 LGHNA and CDR2 YNFKEQ come from the germline V gene. V lost 1 base and J lost 5; bases outside the gene matches: 10.